A single T cell receptor beta chain is shown here with its context. Its antigen is unidentified. The CDR3 runs to 14 residues. V dropped 1 base and J dropped 10 bases, with 15 bases sitting between them. Germline V CDR1 and CDR2: SGHTA, FQGNSA. The entry originates in a study of T cell responses to AZD1222 COVID-19 vaccine. The study, taken as a whole, reports: The study found vaccine-associated CD4 TCRs spanning spike, dominant at 160-218 and 743-854. Reports indicate that nearly half of spike-specific TCRs are directed at unmutated variant regions. Clonal diversity may have been underestimated, and the donors were mostly white British, with more females than males.

Clones were sequenced by immunoSEQ multiplex PCR, and TCRdb holds only the in-frame ones, with some missing. The table has some 130,000 clones, 90% to 95% seen once; the top ten hold approximately 6.5%. Second-dose schedules of about 4 or about 12 weeks were combined. V gene TRBV7-2 combines with J gene TRBJ2-3; unclear D gene. This TCR was recovered from an adult who received the AZD1222 COVID-19 vaccine. The source material was peripheral blood, sampled 28 days after the second AZD1222 dose. The CDR3 is CASSLVKLIGAQYF. CDR3 nucleotide sequence: TGTGCCAGCAGCTTAGTGAAGCTCATTGGGGCGCAGTATTTT.